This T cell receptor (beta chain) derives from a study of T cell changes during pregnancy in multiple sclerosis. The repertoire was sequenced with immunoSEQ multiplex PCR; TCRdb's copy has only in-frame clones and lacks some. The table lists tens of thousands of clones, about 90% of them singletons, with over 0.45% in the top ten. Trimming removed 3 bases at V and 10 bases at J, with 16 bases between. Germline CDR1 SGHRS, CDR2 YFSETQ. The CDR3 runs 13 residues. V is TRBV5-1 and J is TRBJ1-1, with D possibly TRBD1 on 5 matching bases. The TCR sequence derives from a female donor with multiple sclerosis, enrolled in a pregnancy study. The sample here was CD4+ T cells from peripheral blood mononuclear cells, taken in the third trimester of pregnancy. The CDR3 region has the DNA TGCGCCAGCAGCTCCACCGGGACTCCCTCAGCTTTCTTT. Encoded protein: CASSSTGTPSAFF.